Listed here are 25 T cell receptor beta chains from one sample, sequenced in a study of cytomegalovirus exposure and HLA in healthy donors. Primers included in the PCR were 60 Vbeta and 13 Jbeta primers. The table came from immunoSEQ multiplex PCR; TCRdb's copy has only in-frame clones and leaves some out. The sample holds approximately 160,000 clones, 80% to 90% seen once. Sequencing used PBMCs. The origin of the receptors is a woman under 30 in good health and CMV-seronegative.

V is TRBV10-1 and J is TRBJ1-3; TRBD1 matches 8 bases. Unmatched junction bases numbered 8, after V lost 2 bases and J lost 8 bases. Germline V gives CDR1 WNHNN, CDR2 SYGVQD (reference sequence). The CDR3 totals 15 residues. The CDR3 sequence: CASSEPRTGRYTIYF. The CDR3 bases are TGCGCCAGCAGTGAGCCGAGGACAGGGAGGTACACCATATATTTT.

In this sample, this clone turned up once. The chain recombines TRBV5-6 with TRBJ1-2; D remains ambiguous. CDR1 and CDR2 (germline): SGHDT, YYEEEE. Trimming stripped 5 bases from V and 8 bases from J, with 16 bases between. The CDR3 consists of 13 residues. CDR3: CASRRPGPDGYTF. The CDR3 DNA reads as TGTGCCAGCAGACGACCAGGTCCCGACGGCTACACCTTC.

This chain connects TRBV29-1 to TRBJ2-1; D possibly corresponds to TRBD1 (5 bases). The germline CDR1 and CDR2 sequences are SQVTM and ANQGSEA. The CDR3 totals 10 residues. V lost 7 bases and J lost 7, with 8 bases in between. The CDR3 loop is CSAGFNEQFF. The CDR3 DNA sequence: TGCAGCGCAGGGTTTAATGAGCAGTTCTTC.

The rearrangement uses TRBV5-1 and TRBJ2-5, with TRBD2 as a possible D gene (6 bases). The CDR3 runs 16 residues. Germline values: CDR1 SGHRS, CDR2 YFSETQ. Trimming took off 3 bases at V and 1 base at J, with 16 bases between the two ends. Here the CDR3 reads CASSWRGMDSQETQYF. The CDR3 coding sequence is TGCGCCAGCAGCTGGAGGGGAATGGACTCCCAAGAGACCCAGTACTTC.

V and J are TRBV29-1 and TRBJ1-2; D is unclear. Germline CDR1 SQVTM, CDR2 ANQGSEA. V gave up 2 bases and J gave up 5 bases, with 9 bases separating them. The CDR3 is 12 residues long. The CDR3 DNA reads TGCAGCGTTGAAATGATTCGGTATGGCTACACCTTC. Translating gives CSVEMIRYGYTF.

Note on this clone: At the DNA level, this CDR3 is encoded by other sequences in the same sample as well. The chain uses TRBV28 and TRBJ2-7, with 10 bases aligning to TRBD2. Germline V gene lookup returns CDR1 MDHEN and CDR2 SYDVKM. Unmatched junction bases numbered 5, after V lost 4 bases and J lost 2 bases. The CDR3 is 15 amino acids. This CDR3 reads CASSSPAGGPYEQYF. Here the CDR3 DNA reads TGTGCCAGCAGTTCTCCAGCGGGAGGGCCCTACGAGCAGTACTTC.

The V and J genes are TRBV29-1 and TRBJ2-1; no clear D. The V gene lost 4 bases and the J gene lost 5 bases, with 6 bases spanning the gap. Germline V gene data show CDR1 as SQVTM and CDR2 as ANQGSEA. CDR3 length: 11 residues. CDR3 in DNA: TGCAGCGTTGTACCGGACAATGAGCAGTTCTTC. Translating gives CSVVPDNEQFF.

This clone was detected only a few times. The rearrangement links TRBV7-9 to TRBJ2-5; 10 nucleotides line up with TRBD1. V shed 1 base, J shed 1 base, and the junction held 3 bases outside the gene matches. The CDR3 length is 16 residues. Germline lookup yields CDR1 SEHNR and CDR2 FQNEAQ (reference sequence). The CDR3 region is CASSLGDRGRQETQYF. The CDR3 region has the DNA TGTGCCAGCAGCTTAGGGGACAGGGGCCGCCAAGAGACCCAGTACTTC.

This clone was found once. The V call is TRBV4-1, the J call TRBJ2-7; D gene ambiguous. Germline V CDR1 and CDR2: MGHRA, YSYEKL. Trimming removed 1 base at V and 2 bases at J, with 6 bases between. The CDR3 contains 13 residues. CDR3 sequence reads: CASSQVGAYEQYF. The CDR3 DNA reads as TGCGCCAGCAGCCAAGTCGGTGCCTACGAGCAGTACTTC.

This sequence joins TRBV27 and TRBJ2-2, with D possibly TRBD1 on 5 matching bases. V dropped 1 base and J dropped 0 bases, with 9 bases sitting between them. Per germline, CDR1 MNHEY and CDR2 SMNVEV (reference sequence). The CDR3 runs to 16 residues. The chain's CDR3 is CASSLWGSANTGELFF. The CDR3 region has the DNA TGTGCCAGCAGTTTATGGGGCAGCGCGAACACCGGGGAGCTGTTTTTT.

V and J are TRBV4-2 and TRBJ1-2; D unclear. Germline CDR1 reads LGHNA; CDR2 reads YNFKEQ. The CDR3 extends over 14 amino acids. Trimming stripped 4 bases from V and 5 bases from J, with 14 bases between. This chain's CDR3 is CASSPPASGYGYTF. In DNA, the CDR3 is TGTGCCAGCAGCCCGCCCGCCTCGGGGTATGGCTACACCTTC.

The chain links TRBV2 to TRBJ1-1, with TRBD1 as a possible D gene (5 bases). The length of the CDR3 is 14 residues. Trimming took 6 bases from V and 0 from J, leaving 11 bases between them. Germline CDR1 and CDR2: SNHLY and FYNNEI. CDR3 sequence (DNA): TGTGCCAGCAGCGCGGACATATTGAACACTGAAGCTTTCTTT. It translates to CASSADILNTEAFF.

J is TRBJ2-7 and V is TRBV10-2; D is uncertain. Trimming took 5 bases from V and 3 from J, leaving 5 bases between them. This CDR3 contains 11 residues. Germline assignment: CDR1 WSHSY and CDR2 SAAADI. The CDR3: CASSRSYEQYF. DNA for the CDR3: TGCGCCAGCAGTCGGAGCTACGAGCAGTACTTC.

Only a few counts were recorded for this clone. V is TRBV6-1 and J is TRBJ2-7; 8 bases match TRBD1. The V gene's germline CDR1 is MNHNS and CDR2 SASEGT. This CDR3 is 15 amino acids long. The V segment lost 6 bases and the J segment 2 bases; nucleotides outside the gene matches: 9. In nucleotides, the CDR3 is TGTGCCAGCAGCAAGAAGACAGGGGCTACCTACGAGCAGTACTTC. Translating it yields CASSKKTGATYEQYF.

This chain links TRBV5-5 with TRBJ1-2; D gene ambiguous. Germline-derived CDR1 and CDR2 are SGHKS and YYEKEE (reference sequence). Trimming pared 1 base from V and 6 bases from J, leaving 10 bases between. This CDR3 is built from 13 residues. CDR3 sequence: CASSLLQSDGYTF. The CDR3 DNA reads TGTGCCAGCAGCTTGTTACAGAGTGATGGCTACACCTTC.

The CDR3 reads CASSLPRTGKNTEAFF. Written as DNA, the CDR3 is TGTGCCAGCAGCTTGCCCCGGACGGGGAAGAACACTGAAGCTTTCTTT. The chain is built from TRBV5-5 and TRBJ1-1; D remains ambiguous. V was trimmed by 1 base and J by 1 base, leaving 14 bases between them. Looked up from germline, CDR1 is SGHKS and CDR2 is YYEKEE (reference sequence). The CDR3 runs to 16 residues.

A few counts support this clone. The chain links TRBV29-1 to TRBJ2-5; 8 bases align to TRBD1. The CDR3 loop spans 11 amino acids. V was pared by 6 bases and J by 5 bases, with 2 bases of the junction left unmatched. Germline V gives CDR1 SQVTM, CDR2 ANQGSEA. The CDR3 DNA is TGCAGCGTCCACAGGGGGGAGACCCAGTACTTC. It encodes CSVHRGETQYF.

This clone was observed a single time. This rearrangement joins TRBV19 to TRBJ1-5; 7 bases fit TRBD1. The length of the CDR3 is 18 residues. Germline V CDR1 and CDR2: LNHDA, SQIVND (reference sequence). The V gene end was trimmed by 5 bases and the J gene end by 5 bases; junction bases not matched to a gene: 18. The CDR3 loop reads CASSRGSRQGEIYQPQHF. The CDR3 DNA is TGTGCCAGTAGTCGAGGGTCCCGACAGGGAGAAATCTATCAGCCCCAGCATTTT.

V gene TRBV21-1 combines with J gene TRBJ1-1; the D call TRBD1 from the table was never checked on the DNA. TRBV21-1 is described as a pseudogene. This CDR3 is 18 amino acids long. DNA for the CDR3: TGTGCCAGCAGCAACGGTGGGTTAGGGGCCACGGGGAACACTGAAGCTTTCTTT. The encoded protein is CASSNGGLGATGNTEAFF.

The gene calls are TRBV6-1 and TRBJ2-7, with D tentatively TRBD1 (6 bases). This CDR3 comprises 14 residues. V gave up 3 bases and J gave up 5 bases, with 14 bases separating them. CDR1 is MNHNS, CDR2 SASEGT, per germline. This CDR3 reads CASSDRGSVDEQYF. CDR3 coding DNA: TGTGCCAGCAGTGACAGGGGCAGTGTCGACGAGCAGTACTTC.

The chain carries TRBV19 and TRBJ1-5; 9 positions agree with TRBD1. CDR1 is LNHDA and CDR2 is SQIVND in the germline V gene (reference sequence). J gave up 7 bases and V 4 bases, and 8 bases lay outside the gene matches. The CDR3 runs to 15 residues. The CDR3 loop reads CASSTRDRVGQPQHF. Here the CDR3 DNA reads TGTGCCAGTAGTACCCGGGACAGGGTAGGGCAGCCCCAGCATTTT.

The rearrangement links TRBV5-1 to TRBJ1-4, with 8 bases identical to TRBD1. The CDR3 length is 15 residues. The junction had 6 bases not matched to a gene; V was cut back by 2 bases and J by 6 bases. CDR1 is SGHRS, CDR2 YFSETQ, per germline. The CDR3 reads CASSLYQGADEKLFF. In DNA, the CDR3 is TGCGCCAGCAGCTTATATCAGGGGGCCGATGAAAAACTGTTTTTT. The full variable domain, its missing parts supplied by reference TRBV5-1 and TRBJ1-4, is KAGVTQTPRYLIKTRGQQVTLSCSPISGHRSVSWYQQTPGQGLQFLFEYFSETQRNKGNFPGRFSGRQFSNSRSEMNVSTLELGDSALYLCASSLYQGADEKLFFGSGTQLSVL.

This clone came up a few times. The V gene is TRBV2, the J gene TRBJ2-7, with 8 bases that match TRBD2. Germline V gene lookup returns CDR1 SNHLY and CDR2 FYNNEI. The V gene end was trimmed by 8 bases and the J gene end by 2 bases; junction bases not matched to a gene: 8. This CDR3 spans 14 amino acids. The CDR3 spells CASDPPGRAYEQYF. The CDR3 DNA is TGTGCCAGCGACCCCCCCGGGAGGGCCTACGAGCAGTACTTC. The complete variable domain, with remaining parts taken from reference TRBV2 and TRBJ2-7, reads EPEVTQTPSHQVTQMGQEVILRCVPISNHLYFYWYRQILGQKVEFLVSFYNNEISEKSEIFDDQFSVERPDGSNFTLKIRSTKLEDSAMYFCASDPPGRAYEQYFGPGTRLTVT.

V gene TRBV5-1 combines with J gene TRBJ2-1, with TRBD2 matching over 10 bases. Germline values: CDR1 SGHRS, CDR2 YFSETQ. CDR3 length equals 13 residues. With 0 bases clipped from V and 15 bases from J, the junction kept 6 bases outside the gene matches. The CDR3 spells CASSLELAGWPFF. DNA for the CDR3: TGCGCCAGCAGCTTGGAACTAGCGGGATGGCCGTTCTTC. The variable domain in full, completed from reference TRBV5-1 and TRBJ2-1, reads KAGVTQTPRYLIKTRGQQVTLSCSPISGHRSVSWYQQTPGQGLQFLFEYFSETQRNKGNFPGRFSGRQFSNSRSEMNVSTLELGDSALYLCASSLELAGWPFFGPGTRLTVL.

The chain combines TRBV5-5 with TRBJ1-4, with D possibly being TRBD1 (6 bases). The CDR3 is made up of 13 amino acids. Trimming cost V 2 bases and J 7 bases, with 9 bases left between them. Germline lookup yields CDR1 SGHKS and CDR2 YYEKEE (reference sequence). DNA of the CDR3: TGTGCCAGCAGCTTTACAGGGACTGAAAAACTGTTTTTT. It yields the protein CASSFTGTEKLFF.